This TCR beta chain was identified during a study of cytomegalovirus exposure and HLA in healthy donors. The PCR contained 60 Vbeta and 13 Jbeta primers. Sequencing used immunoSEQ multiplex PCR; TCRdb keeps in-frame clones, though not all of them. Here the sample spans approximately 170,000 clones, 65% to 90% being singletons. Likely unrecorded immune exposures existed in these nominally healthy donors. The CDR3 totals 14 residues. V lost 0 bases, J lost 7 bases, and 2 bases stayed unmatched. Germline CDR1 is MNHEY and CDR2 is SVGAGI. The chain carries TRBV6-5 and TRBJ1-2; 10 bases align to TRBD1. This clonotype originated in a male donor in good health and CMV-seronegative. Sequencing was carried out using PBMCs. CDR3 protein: CASSYSGTGVGYTF. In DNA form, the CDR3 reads TGTGCCAGCAGTTACTCCGGGACAGGGGTTGGCTACACCTTC.